These T cell receptor beta chains were read from a single sample in a study of blood T cell repertoires in COVID-19. Produced via immunoSEQ multiplex PCR; TCRdb's table is partial and in-frame only. The repertoire includes 70,000 or so clones, around 85% of them detected once, and 15% to 20% sits in the top ten. The source material was peripheral blood. The receptors originated from an elderly woman with acute or convalescent COVID-19. Both conserved end residues are part of each CDR3. D genes are given only for firm matches. Clone size is not always given. Where it is, it says once, few, many or a class for expanded clones.

V gene,J gene,clone size,D gene,CDR3 DNA,CDR3 protein
TRBV25-1,TRBJ1-1,.,TRBD1,TGTGCCAGCCGGGACAGCACTGAAGCTTTCTTT,CASRDSTEAFF
TRBV28,TRBJ1-2,.,.,TGTGCCAGCAGAGAGCCAGGGTTCTATGGCTACACCTTC,CASREPGFYGYTF
TRBV28,TRBJ1-2,.,.,TGTGCCAGCAGTCTCTCAGTTTATGGCTACACCTTC,CASSLSVYGYTF
TRBV19,TRBJ1-4,.,.,TGTGCCAGTACTAGCGAAGCAACTAATGAAAAACTGTTTTTT,CASTSEATNEKLFF
TRBV6-6,TRBJ1-5,.,TRBD1,TGTGCCAGCAGTAGACAGGGGGGTCAGCCCCAGCATTTT,CASSRQGGQPQHF
TRBV11-2,TRBJ1-1,.,.,TGTGCCAGCAGCTTAGTACGGGACACTGAAGCTTTCTTT,CASSLVRDTEAFF
TRBV5-6,TRBJ2-1,.,TRBD2,TGTGCCAGCAGCTTGGTGTCTAGCGGGGGGGCCGTCAATGAGCAGTTCTTC,CASSLVSSGGAVNEQFF
TRBV3-1/TRBV3-2,TRBJ1-3,.,.,TGTGCCAGCAGCCAGGGCCCGACGGCTCACTCTGGAAACACCATATATTTT,CASSQGPTAHSGNTIYF
TRBV2,TRBJ1-5,.,TRBD1,TGTGCCAGCAGTGAACCCCGTAGGGGACAGGGGGCTCAGCCCCAGCATTTT,CASSEPRRGQGAQPQHF
TRBV15,TRBJ2-1,.,.,TGTGCCACCAGCAGAGATCAGGTTAGACTAAATGAGCAGTTCTTC,CATSRDQVRLNEQFF
TRBV9,TRBJ2-7,.,TRBD2,TGTGCCAGCAGCGGTACTAGCGATCCCTACGAGCAGTACTTC,CASSGTSDPYEQYF
TRBV5-1,TRBJ2-7,once,TRBD2,TGCGCCAGCAGCTTAGGGACTAGCGGGAGTATTAGGACCCACGAGCAGTACTTC,CASSLGTSGSIRTHEQYF
TRBV9,TRBJ1-2,.,.,TGTGCCAGCAGCGTAGGGGGGGGGACACCCGCTAACTATGGCTACACCTTC,CASSVGGGTPANYGYTF
TRBV5-4,TRBJ2-5,.,TRBD2,TGTGCCAGCAGCGTCAACGGGGGGGGCTACGGGACCCAGTACTTC,CASSVNGGGYGTQYF
TRBV7-2,TRBJ2-1,.,TRBD2,TGTGCCAGCAGCTTAGCCGGGACTAGCGGGGGGGCTTACAATGAGCAGTTCTTC,CASSLAGTSGGAYNEQFF
TRBV5-6,TRBJ1-2,once,.,TGTGCCAGCAGCTTGGCCCTGGAGGGACCGTCAGGCTACACCTTC,CASSLALEGPSGYTF
TRBV11-2,TRBJ1-6,.,.,TGTGCCAGCAGCCGGGCGGGCTCCTATAATTCACCCCTCCACTTT,CASSRAGSYNSPLHF
TRBV27,TRBJ1-6,.,.,TGTGCCAGCACGGCGGGGTACTATAATTCACCCCTCCACTTT,CASTAGYYNSPLHF
TRBV5-1,TRBJ2-7,.,TRBD1,TGCGCCAGCAGCTTGGGGGACAGGGGCAGCTCCTACGAGCAGTACTTC,CASSLGDRGSSYEQYF
TRBV2,TRBJ1-5,.,.,TGTGCCAGCAGTGTAAGAGGGGGAAATCAGCCCCAGCATTTT,CASSVRGGNQPQHF
TRBV6-6,TRBJ2-2,.,.,TGTGCCAGCAGTTACGCGGAAAACACCGGGGAGCTGTTTTTT,CASSYAENTGELFF
TRBV10-3,TRBJ1-1,.,TRBD1,TGTGCCATCAGTGAGTCAAATGGAGGGACAGACGCGGCTTTCTTT,CAISESNGGTDAAFF
TRBV6-1,TRBJ2-3,.,TRBD2,TGTGCCAGCAGTGAATTCACCGGGACTAGCGGGACTTGGGCTGATACGCAGTATTTT,CASSEFTGTSGTWADTQYF
TRBV30,TRBJ1-1,once,TRBD1,TGTGCCTGGAGAGAGGACAGGGTGAACACTGAAGCTTTCTTT,CAWREDRVNTEAFF
TRBV9,TRBJ1-2,.,.,TGTGCCAGCAGCTTAAATACAGGGAACTATGGCTACACCTTC,CASSLNTGNYGYTF
TRBV2,TRBJ1-6,.,TRBD1,TGTGCCTCGCGAGGGGGCCTGGCCCTCCACTTT,CASRGGLALHF
TRBV27,TRBJ1-1,.,.,TGTGCCAGCAGTTCATCTCCAGGGGTCGGGACTGAAGCTTTCTTT,CASSSSPGVGTEAFF
TRBV30,TRBJ2-1,.,TRBD2,TGTGCCTGGAGGGCCCTAGCGGGAGTCTCAAGCTCCTACAATGAGCAGTTCTTC,CAWRALAGVSSSYNEQFF
TRBV28,TRBJ1-5,.,.,TGTGCCAGCAGTTTTGCAGGGTCGGTTCAGCCCCAGCATTTT,CASSFAGSVQPQHF
TRBV2,TRBJ1-5,.,.,TGTGCCAGCAGTGAGTCCAGGGGCAATCAGCCCCAGCATTTT,CASSESRGNQPQHF
TRBV3-1/TRBV3-2,TRBJ1-1,.,.,TGTGCCAGCAGCCAAGAGAAGACGGCGGTTTCCAATGAAGCTTTCTTT,CASSQEKTAVSNEAFF
TRBV5-1,TRBJ1-2,.,.,TGCGCCAGCAGCTCGGAGGGATTCAACTATGGCTACACCTTC,CASSSEGFNYGYTF
TRBV2,TRBJ1-3,.,.,TGTGCCAGCAGCCCCCGTGGTCCCCTAAACTCTGGAAACACCATATATTTT,CASSPRGPLNSGNTIYF